Listed below are T cell receptor beta chains from one sample, sequenced in a study of response to subunit inactivated influenza vaccine. One entry per CDR3 protein, called by TCRdb with MiXCR from the RT-PCR reads. The profile shows about 160,000 distinct CDR3 sequences, about a tenth of them singletons. This material consisted of non-naive T cells sorted from PBMCs, taken roughly 6 weeks after vaccination. The receptors stem from a man aged 45-60 years who received an inactivated influenza vaccine. Each CDR3 is given with its conserved first and last residue. The D gene is left open where the match is weak. A clone size is listed for some rows: how often the clone was seen (once, few, many), or a class if it is expanded.

size	V	J	D	DNA	CDR3
few	TRBV29-1	TRBJ1-2	-	TGCAGCGTTTTAAACTATGGCTACACCTTC	CSVLNYGYTF
many	TRBV20-1	TRBJ2-1	TRBD2	TGCAGTGCTAGATTGGGACTAGCGGGGTACAATGAGCAGTTCTTC	CSARLGLAGYNEQFF
-	TRBV5-6	TRBJ2-2	TRBD2	TGTGCCACCAGCTATCGGACTAGCGGGCCCACCGGGGAGCTGTTTTTT	CATSYRTSGPTGELFF
many	TRBV4-3	TRBJ1-6	TRBD1	TGCGCCAGCAGCCAAGAGGACAGGGGAGGCTCACCCCTCCACTTT	CASSQEDRGGSPLHF
-	TRBV6-5	TRBJ2-1	-	TGTGCCAGCAGTTCGATTAACTACAATGAGCAGTTCTTC	CASSSINYNEQFF
many	TRBV20-1	TRBJ2-2	-	TGCAGTGCTAGTCGCGGAGGGCTTAACACCGGGGAGCTGTTTTTT	CSASRGGLNTGELFF
-	TRBV12-3/TRBV12-4	TRBJ2-1	TRBD2	TGTGCCAGCAGTTTAGTGACTAGCGGGGGCGGTGAGCAGTTCTTC	CASSLVTSGGGEQFF
few	TRBV6-1	TRBJ1-6	-	TGTGCCAGCAGCCTAAACCTTAGAAGCTCCTATAATTCACCCCTCCACTTT	CASSLNLRSSYNSPLHF
-	TRBV6-2/TRBV6-3	TRBJ2-3	TRBD2	TGTGCCAGCCAACGAAGGCGAGCGGGGGGAACGCCAGATACGCAGTATTTT	CASQRRRAGGTPDTQYF
-	TRBV29-1	TRBJ1-4	-	TGCAGCGTTATAGGTTCTGCAACTAATGAAAAACTGTTTTTT	CSVIGSATNEKLFF
-	TRBV20-1	TRBJ1-1	-	TGCAGTGCCAAGACATACCGTAGTATGAACACTGAAGCTTTCTTT	CSAKTYRSMNTEAFF
-	TRBV24-1	TRBJ2-1	TRBD1	TGTGCCACCAGTGATTTCGGGCAGGGGGTAAATGAGCAGTTCTTC	CATSDFGQGVNEQFF
many	TRBV7-2	TRBJ2-3	TRBD2	TGTGCCAGCAGCTTAGTGCGGGAGACAGATACGCAGTATTTT	CASSLVRETDTQYF
few	TRBV7-2	TRBJ2-2	-	TGTGCCAGCTGCATTTGGGGGGGCGGTGAGCTGTTTTTT	CASCIWGGGELFF
few	TRBV20-1	TRBJ2-7	-	TGCAGTGCTATTAAGGGGTACGAGCAGTACTTC	CSAIKGYEQYF
-	TRBV19	TRBJ2-7	TRBD2	TGTGCCAGTAGTATAACTAGCGGGAGCTACGAGCAGTACTTC	CASSITSGSYEQYF
few	TRBV20-1	TRBJ2-3	TRBD2	TGCAGTGCTAGAGATGTTCTAGCGGGAACGGATACGCAGTATTTT	CSARDVLAGTDTQYF
few	TRBV12-3/TRBV12-4	TRBJ2-3	-	TGTGCCAGCAGTTTAGCGTTTTCTGTCACAGATACGCAGTATTTT	CASSLAFSVTDTQYF
many	TRBV20-1	TRBJ2-1	-	TGCAGTGCTAGTCTCTCGGCTGGACGACCGATGTACAATGAGCAGTTCTTC	CSASLSAGRPMYNEQFF
many	TRBV6-1	TRBJ1-1	-	TGTGCCAGCAGACGTCGGGAGAACACTGAAGCTTTCTTT	CASRRRENTEAFF
-	TRBV5-1	TRBJ1-1	TRBD1	TGCGCCAGCAGCCTGGGACAGGGGAGCGCTGAAGCTTTCTTT	CASSLGQGSAEAFF
many	TRBV7-2	TRBJ2-7	TRBD1	TGTGCCAGCAGCTACAACCCGGGACAGACCTACGAGCAGTACTTC	CASSYNPGQTYEQYF
-	TRBV24-1	TRBJ2-4	-	TGTGCCACCAGTGACCCGGTCAGAAACATTCAGTACTTC	CATSDPVRNIQYF
many	TRBV15	TRBJ1-5	TRBD1	TGTGCCACCAGCTTGGGAGGGGGCCTTCAGCCCCAGCATTTT	CATSLGGGLQPQHF
few	TRBV29-1	TRBJ2-2	-	TGCAGCGTTGAGTCAGACACCGGGGAGCTGTTTTTT	CSVESDTGELFF
few	TRBV5-1	TRBJ2-5	TRBD2	TGCGCCAGCAGAACCGGGACTAGCGGGGGGATGATAGAGACCCAGTACTTC	CASRTGTSGGMIETQYF
few	TRBV7-6	TRBJ2-5	TRBD1	TGTGCCAGCAGCTACAGGGGAGAAGAGACCCAGTACTTC	CASSYRGEETQYF
many	TRBV6-5	TRBJ1-2	-	TGTGCCAGCAGTTCCCCGGACCACAGGGAGGAGGGCTACACCTTC	CASSSPDHREEGYTF
few	TRBV27	TRBJ2-1	-	TGTGCCAGCAGTTTATCACTGTTCGTAGGGAGTGAGCAGTTCTTC	CASSLSLFVGSEQFF
-	TRBV13	TRBJ2-7	-	TGTGCCAGCAGCCCCGGGGGTGACGAGCAGTACTTC	CASSPGGDEQYF
many	TRBV9	TRBJ2-1	-	TGTGCCAGCAGCGGTCTCGAGGGCCTAAGCAATGAGCAGTTCTTC	CASSGLEGLSNEQFF